This is a list of T cell receptor beta chains from one sample in a study of graft-versus-host responses after intestinal transplantation. Only in-frame clones appear in the TCRdb table, and some are missing; sequencing was by immunoSEQ multiplex PCR. The sample consists of roughly 100,000 clones, roughly 93% of them appearing once. Their antigen targets remain unknown. The sequences come from unstimulated CD8+ T cells sorted from spleen or lymph node cells, collected before intestinal transplant. These receptors all come from a human donor who received an intestinal transplant. The CDR3 runs from the conserved cysteine through the conserved F or W. D genes are given only for firm matches. Part of the rows lack a size; the others show once, few, many or a class for expanded clones.

>.|TRBV7-8|.|TRBJ1-4
CASSSRGDLKLFF
TGTGCCAGCAGCTCTAGGGGGGATCTCAAACTGTTTTTT
>.|TRBV6-1|.|TRBJ2-4
CASSSYRDWEYF
TGTGCCAGCAGTTCCTACCGGGACTGGGAGTACTTC
>.|TRBV7-6|once|TRBJ1-2
CASSPYIGTGNGYTF
TGTGCCAGCAGCCCTTACATCGGGACTGGGAATGGCTACACCTTC
>.|TRBV4-1|.|TRBJ2-1
CASSQLLVDSQSSYNEQFF
TGCGCCAGCAGCCAACTCCTCGTGGACAGCCAAAGCTCCTACAATGAGCAGTTCTTC
>TRBD1|TRBV2|.|TRBJ2-7
CASKGQGEALYEQYF
TGTGCCAGCAAGGGACAGGGGGAGGCCCTTTACGAGCAGTACTTC
>.|TRBV7-9|few|TRBJ2-7
CASSPRGRRYEQYF
TGTGCCAGCAGCCCTCGGGGCAGGCGGTACGAGCAGTACTTC
>.|TRBV30|.|TRBJ2-7
CAYHARGGFYEQYF
TGTGCCTACCACGCCAGGGGGGGGTTTTACGAGCAGTACTTC
>.|TRBV7-8|.|TRBJ1-1
CASSLALPNTEAFF
TGTGCCAGCAGCTTAGCGCTCCCGAACACTGAAGCTTTCTTT
>TRBD1|TRBV11-2|once|TRBJ2-7
CASSPTGQGRSYEQYF
TGTGCCAGCAGCCCCACGGGACAGGGAAGATCCTACGAGCAGTACTTC
>.|TRBV4-1|.|TRBJ2-3
CASSQKASTDTQYF
TGCGCCAGCAGCCAAAAGGCCAGCACAGATACGCAGTATTTT